The clone carrying this T cell receptor beta chain was counted between two and nine times. Its antigen is unidentified. This record belongs to a study of T cell responses to AZD1222 COVID-19 vaccine. Profiled with immunoSEQ multiplex PCR; TCRdb holds only in-frame clones, not every one. The table has 150,000 to 200,000 clones, 80% to 95% seen once. Study results and caveats: Reportedly, close to half of spike-specific TCRs are directed against unmutated variant regions.

Source: peripheral blood, taken on day 0 of AZD1222 vaccination. The sequence was obtained from an adult in good health.

The chain's CDR3 is CASRRGQGAAGANVLTF. The CDR3 nucleotides read TGTGCCAGTAGGCGGGGACAGGGGGCTGCTGGGGCCAACGTCCTGACTTTC. The V gene is TRBV19, the J gene TRBJ2-6; 12 nucleotides match TRBD1. CDR3 length: 17 amino acids. V trimming: 6 bases; J trimming: 2 bases; junction bases outside the gene matches: 5. Per germline, CDR1 LNHDA and CDR2 SQIVND (reference sequence).